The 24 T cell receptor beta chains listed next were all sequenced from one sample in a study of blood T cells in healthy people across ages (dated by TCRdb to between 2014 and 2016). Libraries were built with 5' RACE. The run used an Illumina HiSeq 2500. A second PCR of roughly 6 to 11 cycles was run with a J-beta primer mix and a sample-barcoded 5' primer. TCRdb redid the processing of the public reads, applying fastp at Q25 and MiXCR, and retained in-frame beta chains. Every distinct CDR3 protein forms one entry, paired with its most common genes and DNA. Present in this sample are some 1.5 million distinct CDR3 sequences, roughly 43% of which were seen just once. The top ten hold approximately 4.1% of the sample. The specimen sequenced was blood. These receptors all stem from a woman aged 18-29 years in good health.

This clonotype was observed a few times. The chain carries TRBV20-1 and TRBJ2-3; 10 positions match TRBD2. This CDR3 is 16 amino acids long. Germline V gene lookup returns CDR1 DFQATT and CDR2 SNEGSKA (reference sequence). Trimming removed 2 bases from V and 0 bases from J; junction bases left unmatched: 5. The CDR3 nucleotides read TGCAGTGCTAGACTTCGGACTAGCGGAAGCACAGATACGCAGTATTTT. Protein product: CSARLRTSGSTDTQYF.

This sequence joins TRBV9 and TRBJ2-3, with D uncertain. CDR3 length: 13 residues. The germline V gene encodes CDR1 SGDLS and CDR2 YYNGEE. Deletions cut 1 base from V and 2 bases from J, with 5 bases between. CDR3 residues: CASSVTLTDTQYF. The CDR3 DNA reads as TGTGCCAGCAGCGTAACTCTCACAGATACGCAGTATTTT.

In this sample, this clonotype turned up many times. The DNA of the CDR3 is TGTGCCAGCTCACCACCGTCCAGCGATGAGCAGTTCTTC. Its translation is CASSPPSSDEQFF. This chain joins TRBV18 and TRBJ2-1; D is ambiguous. Germline loops: CDR1 KGHSH, CDR2 LQKENI. Trimming removed 0 bases from V and 8 bases from J, with 8 bases in between. The CDR3 consists of 13 residues.

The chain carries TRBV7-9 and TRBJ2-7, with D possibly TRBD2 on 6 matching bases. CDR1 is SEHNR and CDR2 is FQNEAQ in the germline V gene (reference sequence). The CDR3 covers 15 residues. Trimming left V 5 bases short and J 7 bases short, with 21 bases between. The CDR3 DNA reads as TGTGCCAGCAGCCCGGCGGGGCGGACCTACAATGAGCAGTACTTC. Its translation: CASSPAGRTYNEQYF.

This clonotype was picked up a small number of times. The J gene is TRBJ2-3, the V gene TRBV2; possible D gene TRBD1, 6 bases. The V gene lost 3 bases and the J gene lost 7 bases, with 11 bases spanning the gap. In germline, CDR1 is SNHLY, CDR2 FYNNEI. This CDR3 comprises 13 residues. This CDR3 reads CASSEHRENTQYF. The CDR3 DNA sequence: TGTGCCAGCAGTGAGCACAGGGAAAATACGCAGTATTTT.

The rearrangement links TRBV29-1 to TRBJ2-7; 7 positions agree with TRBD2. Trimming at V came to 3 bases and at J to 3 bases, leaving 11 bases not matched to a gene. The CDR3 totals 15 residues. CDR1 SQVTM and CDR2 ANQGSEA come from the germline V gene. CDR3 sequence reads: CSVELRLADLYEQYF. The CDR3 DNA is TGCAGCGTTGAGTTAAGGCTAGCGGACCTCTACGAGCAGTACTTC.

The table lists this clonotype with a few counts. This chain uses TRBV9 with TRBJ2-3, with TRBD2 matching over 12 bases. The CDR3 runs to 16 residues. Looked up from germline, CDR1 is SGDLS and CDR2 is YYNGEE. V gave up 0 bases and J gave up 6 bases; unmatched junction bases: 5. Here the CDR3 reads CASSVGPSGGEDTQYF. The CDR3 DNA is TGTGCCAGCAGCGTAGGACCTAGCGGGGGGGAGGATACGCAGTATTTT.

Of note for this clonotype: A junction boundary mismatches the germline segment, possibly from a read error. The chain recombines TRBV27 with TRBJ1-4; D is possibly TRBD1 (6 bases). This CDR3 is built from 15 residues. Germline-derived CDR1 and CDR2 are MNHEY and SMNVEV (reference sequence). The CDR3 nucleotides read TGTGCCAGCAGTTCGCGGACAGCTATTAATGAAAGACTGTTTTTT. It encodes CASSSRTAINERLFF.

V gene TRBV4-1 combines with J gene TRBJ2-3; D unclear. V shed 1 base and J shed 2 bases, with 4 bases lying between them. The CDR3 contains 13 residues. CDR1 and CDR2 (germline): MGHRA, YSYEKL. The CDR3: CASSQADTDTQYF. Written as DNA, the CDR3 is TGCGCCAGCAGCCAAGCGGACACAGATACGCAGTATTTT.

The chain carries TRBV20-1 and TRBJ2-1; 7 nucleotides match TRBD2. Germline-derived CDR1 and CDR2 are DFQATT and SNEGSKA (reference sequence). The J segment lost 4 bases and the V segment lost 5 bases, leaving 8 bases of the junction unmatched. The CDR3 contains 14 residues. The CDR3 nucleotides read TGCAGTGCTGGTAGTAGCGGGCTTTACAATGAGCAGTTCTTC. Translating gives CSAGSSGLYNEQFF.

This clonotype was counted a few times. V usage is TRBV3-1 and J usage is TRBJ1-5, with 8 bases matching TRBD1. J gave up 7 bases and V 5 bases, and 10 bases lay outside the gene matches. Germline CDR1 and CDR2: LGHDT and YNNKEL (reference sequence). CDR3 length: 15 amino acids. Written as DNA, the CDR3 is TGTGCCAGCAGCGCGAGACAGGGGTACTTCCAGCCCCAGCATTTT. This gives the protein CASSARQGYFQPQHF.

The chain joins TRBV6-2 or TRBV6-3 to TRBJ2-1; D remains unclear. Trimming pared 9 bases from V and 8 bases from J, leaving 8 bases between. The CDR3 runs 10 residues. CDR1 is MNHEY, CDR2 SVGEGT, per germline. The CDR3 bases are TGTGCCAGATCCCCTGATGAGCAGTTCTTC. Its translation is CARSPDEQFF.

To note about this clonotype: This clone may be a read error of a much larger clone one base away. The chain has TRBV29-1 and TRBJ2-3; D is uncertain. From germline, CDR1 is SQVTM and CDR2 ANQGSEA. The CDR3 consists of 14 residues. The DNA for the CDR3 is TGCAGCGTCTCGCCGGCCAGAACCACAGATACGCGGTATTTT. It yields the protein CSVSPARTTDTRYF.

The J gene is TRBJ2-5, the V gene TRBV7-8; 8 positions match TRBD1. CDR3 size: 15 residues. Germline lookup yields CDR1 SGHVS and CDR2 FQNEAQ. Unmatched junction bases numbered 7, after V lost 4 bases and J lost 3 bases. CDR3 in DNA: TGTGCCAGCAGCTGGCTACCGGGACAGGAAGAGACCCAGTACTTC. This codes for CASSWLPGQEETQYF.

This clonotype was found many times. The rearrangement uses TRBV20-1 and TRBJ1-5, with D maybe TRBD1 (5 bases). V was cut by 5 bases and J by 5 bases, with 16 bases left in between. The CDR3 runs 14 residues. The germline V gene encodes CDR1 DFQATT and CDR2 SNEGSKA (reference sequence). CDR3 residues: CSAETGTEYQPQHF. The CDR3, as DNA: TGCAGTGCTGAAACCGGGACCGAGTATCAGCCCCAGCATTTT.

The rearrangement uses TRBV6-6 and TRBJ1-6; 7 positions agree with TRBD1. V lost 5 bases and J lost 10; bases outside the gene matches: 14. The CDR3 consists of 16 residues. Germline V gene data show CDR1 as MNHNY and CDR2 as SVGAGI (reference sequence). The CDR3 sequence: CASSNNRGGIKSPLHF. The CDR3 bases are TGTGCCAGCAGTAATAACAGGGGAGGAATAAAATCACCCCTCCACTTT.

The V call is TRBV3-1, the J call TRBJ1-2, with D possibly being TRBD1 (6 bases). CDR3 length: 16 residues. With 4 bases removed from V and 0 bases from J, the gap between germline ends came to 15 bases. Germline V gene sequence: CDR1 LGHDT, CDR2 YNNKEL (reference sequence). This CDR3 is CASSRYRALANYGYTF. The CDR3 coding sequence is TGTGCCAGCAGCCGGTACAGGGCGCTAGCTAACTATGGCTACACCTTC.

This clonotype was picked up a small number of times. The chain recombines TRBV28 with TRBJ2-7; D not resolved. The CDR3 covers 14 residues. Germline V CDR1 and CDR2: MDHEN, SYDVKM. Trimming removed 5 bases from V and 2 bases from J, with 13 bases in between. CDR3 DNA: TGTGCCAGCAGTAACAGTGGTTTTACCTACGAGCAGTACTTC. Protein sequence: CASSNSGFTYEQYF. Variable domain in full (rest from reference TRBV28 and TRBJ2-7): DVKVTQSSRYLVKRTGEKVFLECVQDMDHENMFWYRQDPGLGLRLIYFSYDVKMKEKGDIPEGYSVSREKKERFSLILESASTNQTSMYLCASSNSGFTYEQYFGPGTRLTVT.

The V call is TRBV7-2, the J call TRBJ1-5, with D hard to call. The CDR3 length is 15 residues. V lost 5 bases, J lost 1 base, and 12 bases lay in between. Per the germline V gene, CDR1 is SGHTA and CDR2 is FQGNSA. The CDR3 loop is CASSPGLASNQPQHF. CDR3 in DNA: TGTGCCAGCAGCCCGGGCCTGGCAAGCAATCAGCCCCAGCATTTT.

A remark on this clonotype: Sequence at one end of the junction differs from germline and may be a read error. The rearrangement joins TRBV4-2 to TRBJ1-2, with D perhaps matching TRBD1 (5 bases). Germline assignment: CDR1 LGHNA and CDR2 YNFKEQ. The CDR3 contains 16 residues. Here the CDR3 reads CASSQDTGVANYGHTF. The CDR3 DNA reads TGTGCCAGCAGCCAAGATACGGGGGTAGCTAACTATGGCCACACCTTC.

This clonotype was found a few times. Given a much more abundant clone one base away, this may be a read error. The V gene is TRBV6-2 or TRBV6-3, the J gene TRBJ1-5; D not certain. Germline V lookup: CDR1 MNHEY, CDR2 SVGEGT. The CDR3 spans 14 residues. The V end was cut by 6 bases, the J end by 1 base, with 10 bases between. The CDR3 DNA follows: TGTGCCAGCAGCCGAATCTACAGCAATCAGCCCCAGCATTTT. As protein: CASSRIYSNQPQHF.

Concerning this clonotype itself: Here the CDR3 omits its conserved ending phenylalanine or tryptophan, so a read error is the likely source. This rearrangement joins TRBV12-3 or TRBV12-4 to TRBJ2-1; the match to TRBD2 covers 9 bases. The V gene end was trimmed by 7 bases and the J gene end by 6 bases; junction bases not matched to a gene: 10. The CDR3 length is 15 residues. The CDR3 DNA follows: TGTGCCAGCACCTTAGCTGGACTAGCGCCCAATGAGCAGTTCTTG. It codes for CASTLAGLAPNEQFL.

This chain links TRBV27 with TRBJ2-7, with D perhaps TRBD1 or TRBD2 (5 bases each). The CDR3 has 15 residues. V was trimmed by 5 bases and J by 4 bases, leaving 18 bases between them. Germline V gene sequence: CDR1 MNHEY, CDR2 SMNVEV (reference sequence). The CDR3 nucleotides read TGTGCCAGCAGTGCTCCGGGACGGTCTGTATACGAGCAGTACTTC. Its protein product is CASSAPGRSVYEQYF.

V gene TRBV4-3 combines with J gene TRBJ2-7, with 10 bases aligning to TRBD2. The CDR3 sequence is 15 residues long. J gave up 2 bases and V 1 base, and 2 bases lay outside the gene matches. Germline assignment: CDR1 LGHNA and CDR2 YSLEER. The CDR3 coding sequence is TGCGCCAGCAGCCAAGCCGGGACTAGCGCCTACGAGCAGTACTTC. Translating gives CASSQAGTSAYEQYF.